These T cell receptor beta chains were read from a single sample in a study of regulatory T cells in long-lasting Graves disease. TCRdb ran MiXCR on the multiplex PCR reads and lists one entry per CDR3 protein. The table records around 320,000 distinct CDR3 sequences, around 15% of them present only once. These data also formed part of another study, on T cells in Graves' hyperthyroidism and ophthalmopathy.

Here the sequenced sample was peripheral blood mononuclear cells (PBMCs), taken at new diagnosis, from a patient treated with antithyroid drugs. The source is a man aged 40-50 years with Graves disease. The CDR3 runs from the conserved cysteine through the conserved F or W.

J	V	CDR3
TRBJ2-2	TRBV19	CASRPGHDTGELFF
TRBJ2-5	TRBV5-1	CASSQGLAVYQETQYF
TRBJ1-5	TRBV2	CASSRTGKNQPQHF
TRBJ1-1	TRBV3-1	CASSQNAGAEAFF
TRBJ1-5	TRBV20-1	CSARDWGDQPQHF
TRBJ2-3	TRBV5-1	CASSSEDITDTQYF
TRBJ1-2	TRBV10-2	CASSEWGIGGANYGYTF
TRBJ1-3	TRBV15	CATSRDKGSGNTIYF
TRBJ2-7	TRBV20-1	CSASRGGVAYEQYF
TRBJ2-7	TRBV19	CASSSRGWYEQYF
TRBJ1-5	TRBV3-1	CASSPTWESNQPQHF
TRBJ2-1	TRBV5-6	CASSRAGGGGRFF
TRBJ2-7	TRBV19	CASSIVAGDLSEQYF
TRBJ1-6	TRBV2	CASSGRSPPLHF
TRBJ1-1	TRBV20-1	CSARDRVNQEAFF
TRBJ2-4	TRBV4-3	CASSQDIASGGLGDIQYF
TRBJ2-5	TRBV9	CASSSQAGNRGETQYF
TRBJ2-1	TRBV28	CASGGDGNEQFF
TRBJ1-1	TRBV30	CAWTPQVNTEAFF
TRBJ1-4	TRBV12-3/TRBV12-4	CASSPVGQTNEKLFF
TRBJ2-5	TRBV20-1	CSARDSGGQETQYF
TRBJ1-4	TRBV28	CASSTGGWREKLFF
TRBJ2-7	TRBV5-1	CASSLGQDPAYEQNF
TRBJ2-1	TRBV5-1	CASARSGGQYNEQFF
TRBJ1-1	TRBV6-1	CASSVLGTEAFF
TRBJ2-1	TRBV11-2	CASSLDWQGNEQFF
TRBJ1-4	TRBV9	CASSARTGVEKLFF
TRBJ2-3	TRBV2	CASDRDTQYF
TRBJ1-1	TRBV30	CACGTGGVNTEAFF
TRBJ2-3	TRBV6-1	CASSGFTRTDTQYF
TRBJ2-7	TRBV28	CASRRASGGNYEQYF